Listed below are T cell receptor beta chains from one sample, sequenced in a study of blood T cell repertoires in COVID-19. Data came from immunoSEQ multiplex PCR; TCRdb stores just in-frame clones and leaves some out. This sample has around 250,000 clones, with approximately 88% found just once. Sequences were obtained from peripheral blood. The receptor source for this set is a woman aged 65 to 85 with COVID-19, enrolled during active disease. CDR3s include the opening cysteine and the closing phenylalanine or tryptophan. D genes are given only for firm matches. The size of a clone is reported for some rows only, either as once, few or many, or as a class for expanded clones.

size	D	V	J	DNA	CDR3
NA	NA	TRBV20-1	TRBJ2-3	TGCAGTATTCTGACTCGCGATACGCAGTATTTT	CSILTRDTQYF
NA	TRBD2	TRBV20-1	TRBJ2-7	TGCAGTGCTAGTCCGGGGACTAGCGGGGCGTACGAGCAGTACTTC	CSASPGTSGAYEQYF
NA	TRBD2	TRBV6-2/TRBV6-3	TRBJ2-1	TGTGCCAGCAGTCTCGCCGGGACTATTGAGCAGTTCTTC	CASSLAGTIEQFF
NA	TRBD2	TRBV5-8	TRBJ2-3	TGTGCCAGCAGCCCTTTGAGGACTAGCGGGTCTAGCACAGATACGCAGTATTTT	CASSPLRTSGSSTDTQYF
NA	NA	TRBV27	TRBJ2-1	TGTGCCAGCAACAGACGGGGGAATTACAATGAGCAGTTCTTC	CASNRRGNYNEQFF
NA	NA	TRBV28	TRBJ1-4	TGTGCCAGCAGACCCGCCGGGACGGGGGGTGAAAAACTGTTTTTT	CASRPAGTGGEKLFF
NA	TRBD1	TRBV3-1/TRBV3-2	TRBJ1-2	TGTGCCAGCAGAACAGGGGGCGCCTCGGTTGGCTACACCTTC	CASRTGGASVGYTF
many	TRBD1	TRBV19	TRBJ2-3	TGTGCCAGTAGTACCACAGGGGGCACAGATACGCAGTATTTT	CASSTTGGTDTQYF
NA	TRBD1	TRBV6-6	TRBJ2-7	TGTGCCAGCAGCTCGGGGACAGGACTTTCCTACGAGCAGTACTTC	CASSSGTGLSYEQYF
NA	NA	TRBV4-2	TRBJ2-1	TGTGCCAGCACCGCGGCGGGGCGCCTTGAGCAGTTCTTC	CASTAAGRLEQFF
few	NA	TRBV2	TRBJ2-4	TGTGCCAGCAGTCCCAAAGGGGGGGGAGATCAGTACTTC	CASSPKGGGDQYF